This T cell receptor beta chain was profiled in a study of cytomegalovirus exposure and HLA in healthy donors. Study conclusions and caveats: V- and J-gene trimming in TCR beta was tied to a missense DCLRE1C variant by an analysis performed later.

This clone appeared a few times. Antigen specificity is unknown. There are 12 residues in the CDR3. From germline, CDR1 is SGDLS and CDR2 YYNGEE. Trimming cost V 5 bases and J 6 bases, with 8 bases left between them. 13 Jbeta primers and 60 Vbeta primers were used for the PCR. Here immunoSEQ multiplex PCR was the method, and the copy in TCRdb shows in-frame clones only, minus some. The sample contains about 200,000 clones, 79% of which appear only once. This receptor was identified in a girl between 5 and 17 years old in good health and CMV-seropositive. The sample comprised PBMCs. The chain combines TRBV9 with TRBJ2-2; D uncertain. CDR3 residues: CASSTPPGELFF. DNA for the CDR3: TGTGCCAGCAGTACTCCCCCCGGGGAGCTGTTTTTT.